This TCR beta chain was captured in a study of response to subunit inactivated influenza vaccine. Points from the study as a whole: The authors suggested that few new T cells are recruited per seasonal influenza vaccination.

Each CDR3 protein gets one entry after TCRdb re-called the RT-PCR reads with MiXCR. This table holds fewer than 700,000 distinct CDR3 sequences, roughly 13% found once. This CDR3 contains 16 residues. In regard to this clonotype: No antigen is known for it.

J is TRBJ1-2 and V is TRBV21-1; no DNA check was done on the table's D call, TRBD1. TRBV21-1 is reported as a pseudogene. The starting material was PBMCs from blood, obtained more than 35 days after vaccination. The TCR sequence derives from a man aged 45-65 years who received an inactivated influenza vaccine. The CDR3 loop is CASSNWWGAGPGGYTF. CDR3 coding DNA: TGTGCCAGCAGCAATTGGTGGGGCGCGGGCCCTGGAGGCTACACCTTC.